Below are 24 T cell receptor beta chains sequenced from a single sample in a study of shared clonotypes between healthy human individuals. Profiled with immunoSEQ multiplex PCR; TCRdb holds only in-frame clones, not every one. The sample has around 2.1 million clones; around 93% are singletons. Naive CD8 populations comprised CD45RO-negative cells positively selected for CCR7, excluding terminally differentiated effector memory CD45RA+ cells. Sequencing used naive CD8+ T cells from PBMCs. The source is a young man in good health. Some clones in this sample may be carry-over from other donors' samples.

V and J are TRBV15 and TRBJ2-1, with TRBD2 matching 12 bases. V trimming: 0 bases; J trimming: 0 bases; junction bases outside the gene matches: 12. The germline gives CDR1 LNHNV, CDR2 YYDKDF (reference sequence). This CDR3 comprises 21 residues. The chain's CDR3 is CATSRDVETSGSPSSYNEQFF. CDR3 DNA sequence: TGTGCCACCAGCAGAGATGTTGAGACTAGCGGGAGCCCGAGCTCCTACAATGAGCAGTTCTTC.

CDR3 sequence: CAITPSGVNTEAFF. DNA of the CDR3: TGTGCCATCACCCCCTCGGGGGTGAACACTGAAGCTTTCTTT. The J gene is TRBJ1-1, the V gene TRBV10-3; tentatively, D is TRBD1 (5 bases). The CDR3 sequence is 14 residues long. Germline V gene lookup returns CDR1 ENHRY and CDR2 SYGVKD. V lost 7 bases to trimming and J lost 0 bases, with 12 bases between them.

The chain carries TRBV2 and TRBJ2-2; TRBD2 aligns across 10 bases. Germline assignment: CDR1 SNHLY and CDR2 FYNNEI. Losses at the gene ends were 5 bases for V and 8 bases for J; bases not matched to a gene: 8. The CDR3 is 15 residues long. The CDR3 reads CASSQREGVLGELFF. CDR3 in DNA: TGTGCCAGCAGTCAGCGGGAGGGGGTGCTAGGGGAGCTGTTTTTT. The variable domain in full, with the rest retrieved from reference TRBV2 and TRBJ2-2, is EPEVTQTPSHQVTQMGQEVILRCVPISNHLYFYWYRQILGQKVEFLVSFYNNEISEKSEIFDDQFSVERPDGSNFTLKIRSTKLEDSAMYFCASSQREGVLGELFFGEGSRLTVL.

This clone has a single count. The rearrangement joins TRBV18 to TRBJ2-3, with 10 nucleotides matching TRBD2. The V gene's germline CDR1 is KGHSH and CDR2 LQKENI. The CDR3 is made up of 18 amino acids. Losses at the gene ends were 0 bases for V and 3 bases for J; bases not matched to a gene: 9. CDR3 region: CASSPPRLAGVLTDTQYF. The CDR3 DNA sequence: TGTGCCAGCTCACCACCCCGGCTAGCGGGAGTCCTTACAGATACGCAGTATTTT.

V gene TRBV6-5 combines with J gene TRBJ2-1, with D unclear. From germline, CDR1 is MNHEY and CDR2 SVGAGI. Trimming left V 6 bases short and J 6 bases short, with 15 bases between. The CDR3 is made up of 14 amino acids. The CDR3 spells CASSYLERANEQFF. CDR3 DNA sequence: TGTGCCAGCAGCTACCTTGAAAGGGCCAATGAGCAGTTCTTC.

The CDR3 sequence is CASSSIRGTNEKLFF. As DNA, the CDR3 is TGTGCCAGCAGCTCAATTCGGGGGACTAATGAAAAACTGTTTTTT. V is TRBV11-2 and J is TRBJ1-4; possible D gene TRBD1, 5 bases. The CDR3 contains 15 residues. The V gene lost 4 bases and the J gene lost 2 bases, with 11 bases spanning the gap. Germline CDR1 reads SGHAT; CDR2 reads FQNNGV.

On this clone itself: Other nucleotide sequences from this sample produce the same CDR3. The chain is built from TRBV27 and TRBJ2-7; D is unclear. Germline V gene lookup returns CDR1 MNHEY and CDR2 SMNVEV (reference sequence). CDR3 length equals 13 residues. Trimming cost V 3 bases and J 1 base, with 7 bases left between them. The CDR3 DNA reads TGTGCCAGCAGTTTCACAGCATCCTACGAGCAGTACTTC. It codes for CASSFTASYEQYF.

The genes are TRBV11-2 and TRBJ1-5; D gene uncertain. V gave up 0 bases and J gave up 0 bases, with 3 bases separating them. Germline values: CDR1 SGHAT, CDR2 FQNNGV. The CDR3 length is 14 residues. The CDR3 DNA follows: TGTGCCAGCAGCTTAGATAGTAGCAATCAGCCCCAGCATTTT. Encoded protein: CASSLDSSNQPQHF.

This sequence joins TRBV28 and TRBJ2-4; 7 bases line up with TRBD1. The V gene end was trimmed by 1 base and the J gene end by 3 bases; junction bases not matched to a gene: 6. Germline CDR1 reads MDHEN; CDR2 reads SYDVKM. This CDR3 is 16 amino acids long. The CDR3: CASSLFEGAVKNIQYF. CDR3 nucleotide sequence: TGTGCCAGCAGTTTATTTGAGGGGGCGGTCAAAAACATTCAGTACTTC.

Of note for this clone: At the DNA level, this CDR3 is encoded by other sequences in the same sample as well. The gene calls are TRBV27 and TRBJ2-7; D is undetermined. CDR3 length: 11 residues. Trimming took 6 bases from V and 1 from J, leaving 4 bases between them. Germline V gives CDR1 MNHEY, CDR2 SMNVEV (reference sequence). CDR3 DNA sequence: TGTGCCAGCAGCACTTCCTACGAGCAGTACTTC. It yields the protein CASSTSYEQYF.

In nucleotides, the CDR3 is TGTGCCACCAGCAACCGCAGGGTTATGGCTGGGGCCAACGTCCTGACTTTC. Protein sequence: CATSNRRVMAGANVLTF. V and J are TRBV15 and TRBJ2-6; possibly TRBD1 for D (5 bases). The CDR3 loop spans 17 amino acids. V gave up 4 bases and J gave up 2 bases, with 15 bases separating them. The germline gives CDR1 LNHNV, CDR2 YYDKDF (reference sequence).

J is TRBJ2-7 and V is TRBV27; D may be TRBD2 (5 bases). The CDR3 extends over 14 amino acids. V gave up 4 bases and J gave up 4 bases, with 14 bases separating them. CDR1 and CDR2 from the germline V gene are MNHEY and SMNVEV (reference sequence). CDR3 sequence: CASSSSLEIYEQYF. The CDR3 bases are TGTGCCAGCAGTTCCTCACTAGAAATATACGAGCAGTACTTC.

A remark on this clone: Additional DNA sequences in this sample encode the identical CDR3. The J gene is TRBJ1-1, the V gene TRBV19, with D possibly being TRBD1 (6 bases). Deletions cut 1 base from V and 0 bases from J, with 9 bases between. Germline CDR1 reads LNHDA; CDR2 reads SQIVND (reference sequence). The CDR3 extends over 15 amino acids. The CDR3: CASSIGQGMNTEAFF. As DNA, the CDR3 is TGTGCCAGTAGTATAGGTCAGGGGATGAACACTGAAGCTTTCTTT.

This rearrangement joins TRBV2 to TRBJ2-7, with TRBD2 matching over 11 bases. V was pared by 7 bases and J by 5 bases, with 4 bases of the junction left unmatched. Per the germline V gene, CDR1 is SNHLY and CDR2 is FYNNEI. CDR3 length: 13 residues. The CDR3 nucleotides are TGTGCCAGCAATAGCGGGAGGGCCGACGAGCAGTACTTC. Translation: CASNSGRADEQYF.

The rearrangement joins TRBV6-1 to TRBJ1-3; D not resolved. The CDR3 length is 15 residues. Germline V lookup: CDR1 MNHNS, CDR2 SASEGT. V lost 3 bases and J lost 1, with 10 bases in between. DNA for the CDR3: TGTGCCAGCAGTGAGCTCGGGAGGTCTGGAAACACCATATATTTT. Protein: CASSELGRSGNTIYF.

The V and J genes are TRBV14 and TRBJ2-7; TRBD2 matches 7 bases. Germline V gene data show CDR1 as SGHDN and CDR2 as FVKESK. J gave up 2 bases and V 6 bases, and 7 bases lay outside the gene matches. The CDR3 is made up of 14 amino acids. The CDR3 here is CASSLSGRAYEQYF. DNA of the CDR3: TGTGCCAGCAGTTTGTCAGGGAGGGCCTACGAGCAGTACTTC.

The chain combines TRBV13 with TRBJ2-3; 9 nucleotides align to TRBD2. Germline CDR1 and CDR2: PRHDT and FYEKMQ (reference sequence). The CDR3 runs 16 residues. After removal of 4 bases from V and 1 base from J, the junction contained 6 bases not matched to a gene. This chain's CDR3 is CASSSKTSGGTDTQYF. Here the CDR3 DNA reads TGTGCCAGCAGCTCGAAGACTAGCGGTGGCACAGATACGCAGTATTTT. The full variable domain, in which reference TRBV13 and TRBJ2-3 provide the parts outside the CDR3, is AAGVIQSPRHLIKEKRETATLKCYPIPRHDTVYWYQQGPGQDPQFLISFYEKMQSDKGSIPDRFSAQQFSDYHSELNMSSLELGDSALYFCASSSKTSGGTDTQYFGPGTRLTVL.

The CDR3 nucleotides read TGTGCCAGCAGCCTAATTAGCGGGAGGGCCAGACACGAGCAGTACTTC. It encodes CASSLISGRARHEQYF. The rearrangement uses TRBV28 and TRBJ2-7; 11 nucleotides line up with TRBD2. J was trimmed by 5 bases and V by 6 bases; bases with no gene match: 12. Germline V CDR1 and CDR2: MDHEN, SYDVKM. CDR3 length equals 16 residues.

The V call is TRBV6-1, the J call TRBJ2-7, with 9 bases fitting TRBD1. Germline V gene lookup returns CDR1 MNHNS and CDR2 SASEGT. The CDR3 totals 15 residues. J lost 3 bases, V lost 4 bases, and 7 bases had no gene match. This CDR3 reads CASSGGQGIIYEQYF. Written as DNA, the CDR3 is TGTGCCAGCAGTGGTGGACAGGGGATCATCTACGAGCAGTACTTC.

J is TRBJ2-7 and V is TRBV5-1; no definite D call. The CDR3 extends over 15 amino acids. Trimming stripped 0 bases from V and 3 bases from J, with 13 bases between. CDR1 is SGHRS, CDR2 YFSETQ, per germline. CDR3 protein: CASSLAQVARYEQYF. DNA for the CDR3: TGCGCCAGCAGCTTGGCTCAGGTGGCTCGCTACGAGCAGTACTTC.

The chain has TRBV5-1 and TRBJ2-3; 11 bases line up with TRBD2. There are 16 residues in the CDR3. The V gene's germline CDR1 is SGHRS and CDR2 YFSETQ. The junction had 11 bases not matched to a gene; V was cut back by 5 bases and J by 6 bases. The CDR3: CASSASLAGGIDTQYF. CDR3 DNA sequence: TGCGCCAGCAGTGCCTCTCTAGCGGGGGGCATCGATACGCAGTATTTT.

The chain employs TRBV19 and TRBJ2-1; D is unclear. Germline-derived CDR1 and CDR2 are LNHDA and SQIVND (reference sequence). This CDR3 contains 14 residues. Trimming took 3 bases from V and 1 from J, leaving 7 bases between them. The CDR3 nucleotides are TGTGCCAGTAGTATTGAGCCGTCCTACAATGAGCAGTTCTTC. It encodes CASSIEPSYNEQFF. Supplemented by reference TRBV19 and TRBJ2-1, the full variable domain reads DGGITQSPKYLFRKEGQNVTLSCEQNLNHDAMYWYRQDPGQGLRLIYYSQIVNDFQKGDIAEGYSVSREKKESFPLTVTSAQKNPTAFYLCASSIEPSYNEQFFGPGTRLTVL.

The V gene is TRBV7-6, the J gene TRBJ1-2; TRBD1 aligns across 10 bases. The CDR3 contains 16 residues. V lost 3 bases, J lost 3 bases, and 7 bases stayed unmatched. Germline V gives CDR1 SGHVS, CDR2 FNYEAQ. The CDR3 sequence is CASSFGTGASDYGYTF. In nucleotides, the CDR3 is TGTGCCAGCAGCTTCGGGACAGGGGCCTCGGACTATGGCTACACCTTC.

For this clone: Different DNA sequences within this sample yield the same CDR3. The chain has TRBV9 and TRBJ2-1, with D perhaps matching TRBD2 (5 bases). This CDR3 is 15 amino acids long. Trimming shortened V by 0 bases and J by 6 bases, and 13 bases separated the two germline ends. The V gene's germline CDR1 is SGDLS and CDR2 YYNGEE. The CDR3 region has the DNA TGTGCCAGCAGCGTAGAAGGGAGAGTGGGCAATGAGCAGTTCTTC. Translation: CASSVEGRVGNEQFF.